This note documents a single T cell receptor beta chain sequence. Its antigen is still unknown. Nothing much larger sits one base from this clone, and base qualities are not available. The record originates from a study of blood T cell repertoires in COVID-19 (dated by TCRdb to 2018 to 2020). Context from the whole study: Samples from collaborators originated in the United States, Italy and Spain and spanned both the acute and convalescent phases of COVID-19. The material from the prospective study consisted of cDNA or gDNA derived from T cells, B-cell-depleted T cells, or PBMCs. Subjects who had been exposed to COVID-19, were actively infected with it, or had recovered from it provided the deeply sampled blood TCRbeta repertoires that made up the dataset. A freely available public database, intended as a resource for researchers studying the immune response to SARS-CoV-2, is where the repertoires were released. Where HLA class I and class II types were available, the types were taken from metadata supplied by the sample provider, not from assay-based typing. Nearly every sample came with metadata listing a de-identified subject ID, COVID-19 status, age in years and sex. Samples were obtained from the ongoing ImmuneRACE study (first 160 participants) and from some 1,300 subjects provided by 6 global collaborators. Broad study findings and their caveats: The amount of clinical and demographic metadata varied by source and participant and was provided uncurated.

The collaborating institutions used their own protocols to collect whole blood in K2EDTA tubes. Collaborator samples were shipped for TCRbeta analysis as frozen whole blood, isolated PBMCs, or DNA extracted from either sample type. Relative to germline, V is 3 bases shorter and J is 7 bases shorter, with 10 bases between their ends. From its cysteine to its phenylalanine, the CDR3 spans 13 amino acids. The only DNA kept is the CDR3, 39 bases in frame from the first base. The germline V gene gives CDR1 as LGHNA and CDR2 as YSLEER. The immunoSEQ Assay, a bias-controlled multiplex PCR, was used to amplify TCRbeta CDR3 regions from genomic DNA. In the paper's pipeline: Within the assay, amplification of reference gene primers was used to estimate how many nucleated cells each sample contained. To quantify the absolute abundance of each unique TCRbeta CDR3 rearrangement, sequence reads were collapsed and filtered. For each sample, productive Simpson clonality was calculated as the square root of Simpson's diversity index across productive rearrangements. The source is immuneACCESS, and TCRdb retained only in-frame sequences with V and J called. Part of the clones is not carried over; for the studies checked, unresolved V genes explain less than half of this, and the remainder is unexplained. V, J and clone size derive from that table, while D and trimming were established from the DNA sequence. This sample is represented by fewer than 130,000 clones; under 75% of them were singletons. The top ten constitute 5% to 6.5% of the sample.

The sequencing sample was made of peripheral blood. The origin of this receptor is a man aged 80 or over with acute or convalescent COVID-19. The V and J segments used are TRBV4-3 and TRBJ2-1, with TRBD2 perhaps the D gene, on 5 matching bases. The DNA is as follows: TGCGCCAGCAGCCAGGAAGGGAGAAATGAGCAGTTCTTC. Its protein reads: CASSQEGRNEQFF.